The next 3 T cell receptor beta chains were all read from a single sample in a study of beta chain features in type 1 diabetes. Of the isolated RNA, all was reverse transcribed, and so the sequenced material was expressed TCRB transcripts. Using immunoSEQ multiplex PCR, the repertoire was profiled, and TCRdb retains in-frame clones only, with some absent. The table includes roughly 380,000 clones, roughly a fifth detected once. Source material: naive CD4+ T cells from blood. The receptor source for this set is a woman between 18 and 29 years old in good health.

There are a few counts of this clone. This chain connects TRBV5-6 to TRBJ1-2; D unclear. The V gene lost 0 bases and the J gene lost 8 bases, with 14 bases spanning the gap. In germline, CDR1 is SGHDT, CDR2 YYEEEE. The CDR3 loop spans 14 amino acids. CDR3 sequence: CASSLVARMGGYTF. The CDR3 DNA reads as TGTGCCAGCAGCTTGGTAGCGAGAATGGGGGGCTACACCTTC.

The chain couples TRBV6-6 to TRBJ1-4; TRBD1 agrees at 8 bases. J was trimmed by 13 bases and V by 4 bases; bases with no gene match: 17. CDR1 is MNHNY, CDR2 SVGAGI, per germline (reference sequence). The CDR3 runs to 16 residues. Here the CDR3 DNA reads TGTGCCAGCAGTTCCACCCTTGGACAGGGCAGTGGAGCACTGTTTTTT. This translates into CASSSTLGQGSGALFF.

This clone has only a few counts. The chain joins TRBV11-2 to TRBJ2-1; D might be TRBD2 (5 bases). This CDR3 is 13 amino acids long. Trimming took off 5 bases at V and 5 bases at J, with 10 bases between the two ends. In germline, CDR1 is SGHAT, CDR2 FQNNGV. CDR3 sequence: CASSQGLNNEQFF. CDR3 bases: TGTGCCAGCAGCCAAGGACTGAACAATGAGCAGTTCTTC. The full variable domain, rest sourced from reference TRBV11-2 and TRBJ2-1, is EAGVAQSPRYKIIEKRQSVAFWCNPISGHATLYWYQQILGQGPKLLIQFQNNGVVDDSQLPKDRFSAERLKGVDSTLKIQPAKLEDSAVYLCASSQGLNNEQFFGPGTRLTVL.